The rows below give T cell receptor beta chains drawn from one sample of a study of T cells in Graves' hyperthyroidism and ophthalmopathy. TCRdb re-called the multiplex PCR reads with MiXCR, one entry per CDR3 protein. The sample lists tens of thousands of distinct CDR3 sequences, about 53% seen once, with about 25% in the top ten. Sample: blood. Receptors were obtained from a woman in her thirties or forties with Graves' ophthalmopathy. Each CDR3 is given with its conserved first and last residue. The order of the fields is D gene, J gene, CDR3 length, clone size, V gene, CDR3 protein, CDR3 DNA. The D gene is left open where the match is weak. Rows may omit the clone size; those that give it use once, few, many or a size class.

>TRBD1|TRBJ1-1|16|NA|TRBV7-3
CASSGDRGERNTEAFF
TGTGCCAGCAGTGGGGACAGGGGGGAAAGGAACACTGAAGCTTTCTTT
>TRBD2|TRBJ2-1|14|many|TRBV3-1
CASSQVEWGGEQFF
TGTGCCAGCAGCCAAGTTGAATGGGGGGGTGAGCAGTTCTTC
>TRBD1|TRBJ2-5|15|NA|TRBV7-3
CASSENRDREETQYF
TGTGCCAGCAGCGAAAACAGGGACAGGGAAGAGACCCAGTACTTC
>NA|TRBJ2-7|16|NA|TRBV5-1
CASNLLGQGSSYEQYF
TGCGCCAGCAACTTGTTAGGGCAGGGGTCGTCCTACGAGCAGTACTTC
>TRBD2|TRBJ2-7|13|NA|TRBV20-1
CSARGSGSYEQYF
TGCAGTGCTAGGGGTAGCGGGAGCTACGAGCAGTACTTC
>NA|TRBJ1-4|16|NA|TRBV7-3
CASSTSPGLDNEKLFF
TGTGCCAGCAGCACCTCCCCGGGACTGGATAATGAAAAACTGTTTTTT
>NA|TRBJ2-2|14|NA|TRBV7-2
CASSLQTTGGELFF
TGTGCCAGCAGCTTACAGACGACAGGCGGGGAGCTGTTTTTT
>NA|TRBJ1-1|13|many|TRBV19
CASSIDGYTEAFF
TGTGCCAGTAGTATAGACGGCTACACTGAAGCTTTCTTT
>NA|TRBJ2-7|14|many|TRBV5-8
CASSLARHSYEQYF
TGTGCCAGCAGCTTGGCTAGGCACTCCTACGAGCAGTACTTC
>NA|TRBJ1-1|13|many|TRBV5-6
CASSFYVNTEAFF
TGTGCCAGCAGCTTTTACGTGAACACTGAAGCTTTCTTT
>NA|TRBJ2-1|16|NA|TRBV7-8
CASSLGTGASYNEQFF
TGTGCCAGCAGCTTGGGGACGGGGGCTAGCTACAATGAGCAGTTCTTC
>NA|TRBJ2-3|13|NA|TRBV2
CAASGGLTDTQYF
TGTGCCGCCTCCGGAGGGCTCACAGATACGCAGTATTTT
>TRBD2|TRBJ2-7|12|NA|TRBV29-1
CSVGRGAYEQYF
TGCAGCGTTGGTCGGGGGGCCTACGAGCAGTACTTC
>TRBD1|TRBJ1-2|13|few|TRBV7-9
CASSLGTGAGYTF
TGTGCCAGCAGCTTAGGTACAGGGGCTGGCTACACCTTC
>NA|TRBJ2-1|14|many|TRBV5-1
CASSSPISTSEQFF
TGCGCCAGCAGCTCGCCGATTAGCACAAGTGAGCAGTTCTTC
>TRBD1|TRBJ1-1|20|NA|TRBV6-1
CASSEALLGPGQGVRAEAFF
TGTGCCAGCAGTGAAGCTCTTTTAGGGCCGGGACAGGGGGTTCGGGCTGAAGCTTTCTTT
>TRBD1|TRBJ2-7|15|NA|TRBV24-1
CATSDGTGGAYEQYF
TGTGCCACCAGTGATGGGACAGGGGGCGCCTACGAGCAGTACTTC
>NA|TRBJ2-3|11|NA|TRBV2
CASSATDTQYF
TGTGCCAGCAGTGCTACAGATACGCAGTATTTT
>NA|TRBJ2-3|12|medium-sized|TRBV10-3
CATQHSGDTQYF
TGTGCCACCCAGCATTCGGGGGATACGCAGTATTTT
>TRBD2|TRBJ2-7|13|many|TRBV13
CASSSSGRYEQYF
TGTGCCAGCAGCTCCAGCGGGAGATACGAGCAGTACTTC
>TRBD2|TRBJ2-3|16|few|TRBV27
CASSWGGRPSTDTQYF
TGTGCCAGCAGTTGGGGCGGGAGACCTAGCACAGATACGCAGTATTTT
>NA|TRBJ2-7|12|NA|TRBV5-5
CASSTDSYEQYF
TGTGCCAGCAGCACCGACTCCTACGAGCAGTACTTC
>NA|TRBJ1-1|13|many|TRBV14
CASSLSGDTEAFF
TGTGCCAGCAGCCTCTCCGGGGACACTGAAGCTTTCTTT
>TRBD2|TRBJ2-1|15|many|TRBV12-3/TRBV12-4
CASSPSGSNPNEQFF
TGTGCCAGCAGTCCCAGCGGGAGTAATCCGAATGAGCAGTTCTTC
>NA|TRBJ2-7|14|many|TRBV5-4
CASSLGRGSYEQYF
TGTGCCAGCAGCTTGGGTCGGGGCTCCTACGAGCAGTACTTC
>TRBD2|TRBJ2-7|16|NA|TRBV7-2
CASSLYREGAPYEQYF
TGTGCCAGCAGCTTATATCGGGAGGGCGCGCCCTACGAGCAGTACTTC
>NA|TRBJ2-7|11|few|TRBV10-3
CAIGGEAEQYF
TGTGCCATCGGCGGGGAGGCGGAGCAGTACTTC
>NA|TRBJ1-2|13|many|TRBV5-1
CASSLVGPYGYTF
TGCGCCAGCAGCTTGGTAGGGCCCTATGGCTACACCTTC
>TRBD2|TRBJ2-3|18|few|TRBV3-1
CASSQDLGSGVSTDTQYF
TGTGCCAGCAGCCAAGATCTCGGTAGCGGGGTAAGCACAGATACGCAGTATTTT
>TRBD2|TRBJ2-7|15|NA|TRBV29-1
CSVDSGLAENYEQYF
TGCAGCGTTGACTCGGGACTAGCAGAGAACTACGAGCAGTACTTC
>NA|TRBJ2-2|15|many|TRBV10-2
CASRGTVVGTGELFF
TGCGCCAGCAGAGGGACTGTAGTGGGCACCGGGGAGCTGTTTTTT
>TRBD1|TRBJ2-7|12|NA|TRBV10-2
CASTTGGYEQYF
TGCGCCAGCACGACAGGGGGCTACGAGCAGTACTTC
>TRBD1|TRBJ1-5|15|NA|TRBV10-3
CAISLGTAQNQPQHF
TGTGCCATCAGTCTTGGGACAGCACAAAATCAGCCCCAGCATTTT
>TRBD2|TRBJ2-7|14|once|TRBV7-9
CASSSGLARYEQYF
TGTGCCAGCAGCTCGGGACTAGCGAGGTACGAGCAGTACTTC
>TRBD1|TRBJ2-6|16|many|TRBV11-3
CASSSGQGTGANVLTF
TGTGCCAGCAGCTCGGGACAGGGGACTGGGGCCAACGTCCTGACTTTC
>NA|TRBJ2-7|13|many|TRBV5-1
CASSRDISYEQYF
TGCGCCAGCAGCCGGGACATCTCCTACGAGCAGTACTTC
>NA|TRBJ1-4|14|NA|TRBV2
CASSPGMDNEKLFF
TGTGCCAGCAGTCCGGGAATGGATAATGAAAAACTATTTTTT